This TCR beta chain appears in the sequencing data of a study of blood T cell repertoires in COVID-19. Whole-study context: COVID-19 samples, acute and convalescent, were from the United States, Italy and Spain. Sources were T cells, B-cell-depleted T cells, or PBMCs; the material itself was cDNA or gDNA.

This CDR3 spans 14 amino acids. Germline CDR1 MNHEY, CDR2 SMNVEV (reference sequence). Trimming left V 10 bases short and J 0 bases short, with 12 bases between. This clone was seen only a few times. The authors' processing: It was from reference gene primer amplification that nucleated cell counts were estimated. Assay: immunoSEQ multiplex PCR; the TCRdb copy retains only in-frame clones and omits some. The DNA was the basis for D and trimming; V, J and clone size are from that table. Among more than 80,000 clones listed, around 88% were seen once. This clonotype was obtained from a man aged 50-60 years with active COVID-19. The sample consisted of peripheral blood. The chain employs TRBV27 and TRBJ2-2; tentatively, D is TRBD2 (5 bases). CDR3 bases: TGTGCCACCTCCATGGGAGCGAACACCGGGGAGCTGTTTTTT. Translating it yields CATSMGANTGELFF.